Sequencing of this T cell receptor beta chain was carried out in a study of PD-L1 blockade in urothelial cancer. On the study more broadly: Chemotherapy regimens numbering 0 to 3 had been given to patients. Findings and caveats of the study: Tumor-associated clones in blood expanded more at 3 weeks in durable-benefit patients.

This clone was counted only a few times. The target antigen is unknown. Locally advanced or metastatic urothelial carcinoma was diagnosed in the patients. Here immunoSEQ multiplex PCR was the method, and the copy in TCRdb shows in-frame clones only, minus some. Among about 36,000 clones listed, about a third were seen once. Germline V gives CDR1 KGHSH, CDR2 LQKENI. Deletions cut 3 bases from V and 3 bases from J, with 13 bases between. The CDR3 spans 15 residues. The receptor comes from a man in his sixties with urothelial cancer. Sequenced material: tumor tissue, taken before atezolizumab (anti-PD-L1) treatment. The rearrangement uses TRBV18 and TRBJ2-3; TRBD2 is a possible D gene (5 bases). CDR3 coding DNA: TGTGCCAGCTCACCGTCGGGGTTCGGGACAGATACGCAGTATTTT. This encodes CASSPSGFGTDTQYF.